This is a list of T cell receptor beta chains from one sample in a study of Graves' ophthalmopathy and Graves' hyperthyroidism. TCRdb fed the multiplex PCR reads into MiXCR, producing one record per CDR3 protein. The repertoire has roughly 400,000 distinct CDR3 sequences, about a sixth of them found once; the top ten carry around 2.4%. Sequencing used peripheral blood. These receptors all stem from an adult woman with stable Graves' hyperthyroidism. The CDR3 runs from the conserved cysteine through the conserved F or W. D genes are given only for firm matches. Rows may omit the clone size; those that give it use once, few, many or a size class.

J gene,clone size,V gene,D gene,CDR3 DNA,CDR3 protein
TRBJ2-5,few,TRBV20-1,TRBD1,TGCAGTGCTAGAAAAGTGGGACAGGGAGAGACCCAGTACTTC,CSARKVGQGETQYF
TRBJ1-5,NA,TRBV18,NA,TGTGCCAGCTCACCCACCCCCCCGGGAAGCAATCAGCCCCAGCATTTT,CASSPTPPGSNQPQHF
TRBJ2-5,many,TRBV29-1,TRBD1,TGCGGCACTGAAGGGACAGGGTTTAGAGAGACCCAGTACTTC,CGTEGTGFRETQYF
TRBJ2-7,many,TRBV7-2,NA,TGTGCCAGCAGCTTCCTGGCCGGGACGGGATCCTACGAGCAGTACTTC,CASSFLAGTGSYEQYF
TRBJ1-2,NA,TRBV29-1,NA,TGCAGCGTTGTTGACGGCTACACCTTC,CSVVDGYTF
TRBJ2-7,many,TRBV6-1,TRBD1,TGTGCCAGCAGGCGGGACAGGGGGACCCTCTCCTACGAGCAGTACTTC,CASRRDRGTLSYEQYF
TRBJ1-1,many,TRBV6-5,TRBD1,TGTGCCAGCAGGTATACCGGGACAGGGGGGACTGAAGCTTTCTTT,CASRYTGTGGTEAFF
TRBJ2-5,few,TRBV11-2,NA,TGTGCCAGCAGCTTAGGCGAGTCAGGCCTTTACCAAGAGACCCAGTACTTC,CASSLGESGLYQETQYF
TRBJ1-2,many,TRBV15,NA,TGTGCCACCAGCAGAGAAGGCGGCGGCTACACCTTC,CATSREGGGYTF
TRBJ2-4,NA,TRBV3-1,NA,TGTGCCAGCAGCCACCGCAGCAGGGACATTAAGTACTTC,CASSHRSRDIKYF
TRBJ2-7,many,TRBV27,NA,TGTGCCAGCAGACTAGGTTGGGGCACCTACGAGCAGTACTTC,CASRLGWGTYEQYF
TRBJ2-7,NA,TRBV10-3,NA,TGTGCCATCAGCCCCCCAAATTACGAGCAGTACTTC,CAISPPNYEQYF
TRBJ2-4,many,TRBV18,NA,TGTGCCAGCTCACCACCCGGCGGCAACATTCAGTACTTC,CASSPPGGNIQYF
TRBJ1-1,many,TRBV12-3/TRBV12-4,NA,TGTGCCAGCAGTTTAATCTGGGTTGGGCCGAACACTGAAGCTTTCTTT,CASSLIWVGPNTEAFF
TRBJ1-1,many,TRBV28,NA,TGTGCCAGCAGTCCAGCGTTCTCTCTTGAAGCTTTCTTT,CASSPAFSLEAFF
TRBJ2-6,many,TRBV7-9,NA,TGTGCCAGCAGCTCCAGGATGAGTCACTCTGGGGCCAACGTCCTGACTTTC,CASSSRMSHSGANVLTF
TRBJ2-7,NA,TRBV6-1,NA,TGTGCCAGCGGTCCACCCGGGGGCGGGCCCGCCTACGAGCTGTACTTC,CASGPPGGGPAYELYF
TRBJ1-2,many,TRBV12-3/TRBV12-4,NA,TGTGCCAGCAGTTTGAGAGGGGAGTTTAATGGCTACACCTTC,CASSLRGEFNGYTF
TRBJ2-7,many,TRBV27,NA,NA,CASSSSGAAYEQYF
TRBJ1-5,many,TRBV12-3/TRBV12-4,TRBD1,TGTGCCAGCTCCGAAACAGGGGGCAGTCAGCCCCAGCATTTT,CASSETGGSQPQHF
TRBJ2-2,many,TRBV7-3,NA,TGTGCCAGCCCGGTTCCGTACACCGGGGAGCTGTTTTTT,CASPVPYTGELFF
TRBJ1-2,few,TRBV18,NA,TGTGCCAGCTCACCAGGGGGCAACCACTATGGCTACACCTTC,CASSPGGNHYGYTF
TRBJ2-2,many,TRBV12-3/TRBV12-4,TRBD2,TGTGCCAGCAGTTTAATCCGAGCGGGATGGAACACCGGGGAGCTGTTTTTT,CASSLIRAGWNTGELFF
TRBJ1-6,NA,TRBV6-1,NA,TGTGCCAGCAGTGAGCAAGTCGGGGCTTCTCCACCCCTCCACTTT,CASSEQVGASPPLHF
TRBJ1-5,many,TRBV28,NA,TGTGCCAGCAGTTTTAAGGGAAATCAGCCCCAGCATTTT,CASSFKGNQPQHF
TRBJ2-7,many,TRBV29-1,NA,TGCAGCGTGACAGGCCACTCCTACGAGCAGTACTTC,CSVTGHSYEQYF
TRBJ2-7,many,TRBV10-3,TRBD2,TGTGCCATCAGATCGGACTCGACTAGCGGGAGGGGGTACGAGCAGTACTTC,CAIRSDSTSGRGYEQYF
TRBJ2-7,many,TRBV7-2,NA,TGTGCCAGCAGCTTAATACAGGGAGTGTACGAGCAGTACTTC,CASSLIQGVYEQYF
TRBJ1-3,NA,TRBV4-1,NA,TGCGCCAGCAGCCAGAGGGGTAATGGAAACACCATATATTTT,CASSQRGNGNTIYF
TRBJ2-4,NA,TRBV11-2,TRBD2,TGTGCCAGCAGCTATCCCCTGGCGGGAGGTTTAGCCAAAAACATTCAGTACTTC,CASSYPLAGGLAKNIQYF
TRBJ2-7,few,TRBV29-1,NA,TGCAGCGTTGACGGACGTTCCGAGCAGTACTTC,CSVDGRSEQYF
TRBJ1-1,many,TRBV6-5,NA,TGTGCCAGCAGTTACCCCCCGAACACTGAAGCTTTCTTT,CASSYPPNTEAFF
TRBJ1-1,many,TRBV4-1,NA,TGCGCCAGCAGCTGGTTGGGTGGCACTGAAGCTTTCTTT,CASSWLGGTEAFF
TRBJ2-7,many,TRBV13,NA,TGTGCCAGCAGCTTAGGCCTTAAAGAGGTCGGACCTTACGAGCAGTACTTC,CASSLGLKEVGPYEQYF
TRBJ1-2,NA,TRBV27,NA,TGTGCCAGCAGTTTAAGGCTAGGGGACTATGGCTACACCTTC,CASSLRLGDYGYTF
TRBJ1-1,many,TRBV29-1,TRBD1,TGCAGCGTACGACATGGGACAGTGAACACTGAAGCTTTCTTT,CSVRHGTVNTEAFF
TRBJ2-7,many,TRBV19,TRBD2,TGTGCCAGTAGTAAGGCGGGAGACAAGACCTACGAGCAGTACTTC,CASSKAGDKTYEQYF
TRBJ1-5,NA,TRBV24-1,NA,TGTGCCACCAGTGATCGACAGTCCGAAGCTCAGCCCCAGCATTTT,CATSDRQSEAQPQHF
TRBJ1-1,many,TRBV27,NA,TGTGCCAGCAGTCTTCGAACAGGAATAGGGAACACTGAAGCTTTCTTT,CASSLRTGIGNTEAFF
TRBJ1-5,NA,TRBV28,NA,TGTGCCAGCAAGGGGGGACTCAATCAGCCCCAGCATTTT,CASKGGLNQPQHF
TRBJ2-7,many,TRBV6-2/TRBV6-3,NA,TGTGCCAGCAGTTACCGCATTTACGAGCAGTACTTC,CASSYRIYEQYF
TRBJ2-2,few,TRBV27,TRBD2,TGTGCCAGCAGCTCCCCCTTGACTAGCGGAGACCCCGGGGAGCTGTTTTTT,CASSSPLTSGDPGELFF
TRBJ2-5,many,TRBV4-3,NA,TGCGCCAGCAGCCAAGAGGGCAGGCTCCAAGAGACCCAGTACTTC,CASSQEGRLQETQYF
TRBJ2-2,many,TRBV9,NA,TGTGCCAGCAGCGTAGGAGTTCTCGGAGGGACCGGGGAGCTGTTTTTT,CASSVGVLGGTGELFF
TRBJ2-7,many,TRBV3-1,NA,TGTGCCAGCAGCCAAGTGGCAACAGGGAGGGAGCAGTACTTC,CASSQVATGREQYF
TRBJ2-7,NA,TRBV28,TRBD1,TGTGCCAGCAGTTTAATTCCAGGACAGGGTCACTACTACGATCAGTACTTC,CASSLIPGQGHYYDQYF
TRBJ2-7,many,TRBV28,NA,TGTGCCAGCAGACGGCGGGGAGAGGTTTCCTACGAGCAGTACTTC,CASRRRGEVSYEQYF